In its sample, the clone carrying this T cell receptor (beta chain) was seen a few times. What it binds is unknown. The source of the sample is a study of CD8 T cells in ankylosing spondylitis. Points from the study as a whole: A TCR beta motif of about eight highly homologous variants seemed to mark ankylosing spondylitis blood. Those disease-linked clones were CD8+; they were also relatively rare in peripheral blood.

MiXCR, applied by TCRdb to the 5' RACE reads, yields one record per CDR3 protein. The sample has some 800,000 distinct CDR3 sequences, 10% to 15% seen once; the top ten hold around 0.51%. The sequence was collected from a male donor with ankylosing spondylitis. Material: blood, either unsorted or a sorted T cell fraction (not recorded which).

The CDR3 DNA is TGTGCCAGCTCACCACCGACAGCCTATTACTATGGCTACACCTTC. The encoded protein is CASSPPTAYYYGYTF. V usage is TRBV18 and J usage is TRBJ1-2; a possible D gene is TRBD1 (5 bases). Looked up from germline, CDR1 is KGHSH and CDR2 is LQKENI. This CDR3 comprises 15 residues. V was cut by 0 bases and J by 3 bases, with 11 bases left in between.